The 14 T cell receptor beta chains listed next were all sequenced from one sample in a study of read filtering for tumor transcriptome and immune sequencing. The library was built from about 400 ng RNA with molecular barcoded adaptors for alpha/delta and beta/gamma chains. TCRdb re-derived calls from the reads in MiXCR, one entry per CDR3 protein. The table records 90,000 to 95,000 distinct CDR3 sequences, 20% to 25% of them present only once. The sequenced sample consisted of a population of CD138-negative cells sorted from bone marrow. The receptor set was obtained from a donor over 35 with multiple myeloma.

In its sample, this clonotype was seen many times. The CDR3 loop is CASSQGMGAEGYTF. Here the CDR3 DNA reads TGCGCCAGCAGCCAGGGGATGGGGGCGGAAGGCTACACCTTC. This chain uses TRBV5-1 with TRBJ1-2; tentatively, D is TRBD1 (6 bases). Germline loops: CDR1 SGHRS, CDR2 YFSETQ. V was cut by 4 bases and J by 8 bases, with 18 bases left in between. This CDR3 is built from 14 residues.

At least ten counts were recorded for this clonotype. This sequence joins TRBV7-2 and TRBJ2-3; D gene uncertain. V lost 4 bases and J lost 0, with 5 bases in between. The CDR3 is made up of 13 amino acids. The germline CDR1 and CDR2 sequences are SGHTA and FQGNSA. Written as DNA, the CDR3 is TGTGCCAGCAGCTCGTCTAGCACAGATACGCAGTATTTT. Translated: CASSSSSTDTQYF.

This clonotype occurred a few times. This chain uses TRBV2 with TRBJ1-2, with 8 bases identical to TRBD1. CDR3 length: 14 residues. Per germline, CDR1 SNHLY and CDR2 FYNNEI. After removal of 2 bases from V and 5 bases from J, the junction contained 4 bases not matched to a gene. The CDR3 region is CASSEQGAGYGYTF. The CDR3 nucleotides are TGTGCCAGCAGTGAACAGGGGGCGGGATATGGCTACACCTTC.

As concerns this clonotype: A much larger clone differs by one base, so this may be a read error. The conserved closing phenylalanine or tryptophan is absent in this CDR3, likely reflecting a read error. The DNA for the CDR3 is TGTGCCAGCTCACCCGGGGGCACAGATACGCAGTATTTA. Its protein product is CASSPGGTDTQYL. The V gene is TRBV18, the J gene TRBJ2-3; TRBD2 is a possible D gene (5 bases). The CDR3 has 13 amino acids. Germline V CDR1 and CDR2: KGHSH, LQKENI. Trimming shortened V by 3 bases and J by 1 base, and 5 bases separated the two germline ends.

The chain is built from TRBV29-1 and TRBJ2-5, with unresolved D. With 6 bases removed from V and 5 bases from J, the gap between germline ends came to 13 bases. The germline V gene encodes CDR1 SQVTM and CDR2 ANQGSEA. The CDR3 has 12 amino acids. The chain's CDR3 is CSVHGSRETQYF. The CDR3, as DNA: TGCAGCGTACACGGGTCTCGCGAGACCCAGTACTTC.

This clonotype was recorded at least ten times. J is TRBJ1-5 and V is TRBV12-3 or TRBV12-4; 9 nucleotides match TRBD1. The length of the CDR3 is 15 residues. V dropped 6 bases and J dropped 4; count of bases not matched to a gene: 7. The CDR3 sequence: CASSIGTGPNQPQHF. The CDR3, as DNA: TGTGCCAGCAGCATAGGGACAGGGCCTAATCAGCCCCAGCATTTT.

The chain couples TRBV5-1 to TRBJ1-3, with D perhaps TRBD1 (5 bases). The V end was cut by 3 bases, the J end by 0 bases, with 10 bases between. The CDR3 contains 15 residues. The V gene's germline CDR1 is SGHRS and CDR2 YFSETQ. DNA for the CDR3: TGCGCCAGCAGCTCCGGGACTACCTCTGGAAACACCATATATTTT. This translates into CASSSGTTSGNTIYF.

On this clonotype: With a much larger clone just one base away, this may be a read error. V is TRBV7-9 and J is TRBJ1-4; D call uncertain. The germline CDR1 and CDR2 sequences are SEHNR and FQNEAQ (reference sequence). Trimming shortened V by 5 bases and J by 10 bases, and 14 bases separated the two germline ends. The CDR3 has 13 amino acids. CDR3 amino acids: CASSAVVEGKLFF. Written as DNA, the CDR3 is TGTGCCAGCAGCGCGGTTGTTGAAGGAAAACTGTTTTTT.

With regard to this clonotype: A much larger clone is a single base away; this may be a read error. The chain combines TRBV2 with TRBJ2-3; tentative D call: TRBD2 (6 bases). The length of the CDR3 is 14 residues. Germline CDR1 reads SNHLY; CDR2 reads FYNNEI. V lost 4 bases and J lost 8, with 16 bases in between. CDR3 DNA: TGTGCCAGCAGTGCTAGGCGGGACGCAGCTACGCAGTATTTT. It yields the protein CASSARRDAATQYF.

A word on this clonotype: The CDR3 carries no conserved terminal phenylalanine or tryptophan, so it likely arises from a read error. The DNA is omitted, as the CDR3 cannot be located on it reliably, and the CDR3 follows TCRdb's listing. V is TRBV28 and J is TRBJ1-6. Germline CDR1 and CDR2: MDHEN and SYDVKM. The CDR3 totals 13 residues, both ends included. The CDR3 loop is CASIPAYNSPLHL.

This clonotype has a handful of counts. The V call is TRBV7-9, the J call TRBJ2-7, with D possibly matching TRBD2 (5 bases). Germline loops: CDR1 SEHNR, CDR2 FQNEAQ (reference sequence). Trimming cost V 4 bases and J 7 bases, with 17 bases left between them. The CDR3 spans 14 residues. The CDR3 DNA reads as TGTGCCAGCAGCTCTAAGATGACTACGGGGGAGCAGTACTTC. Translation: CASSSKMTTGEQYF.

In this sample, this clonotype turned up many times. The chain couples TRBV29-1 to TRBJ2-7, with D perhaps TRBD2 (5 bases). The CDR3 sequence is 12 residues long. Trimming stripped 3 bases from V and 6 bases from J, with 12 bases between. The V gene's germline CDR1 is SQVTM and CDR2 ANQGSEA. CDR3 residues: CSVERVYGEQYF. The DNA of the CDR3 is TGCAGCGTTGAGCGGGTATACGGCGAGCAGTACTTC.

Many counts were recorded for this clonotype. This rearrangement joins TRBV20-1 to TRBJ2-3, with D possibly being TRBD1 or TRBD2 (7 bases each). Germline lookup yields CDR1 DFQATT and CDR2 SNEGSKA (reference sequence). CDR3 length equals 12 residues. Trimming cost V 6 bases and J 4 bases, with 11 bases left between them. The CDR3 reads CSARGGPDTQYF. DNA of the CDR3: TGCAGTGCCAGGGGGGGCCCAGATACGCAGTATTTT.

The J gene is TRBJ2-1, the V gene TRBV12-3 or TRBV12-4, with TRBD2 matching 8 bases. There are 13 residues in the CDR3. The V gene end was trimmed by 7 bases and the J gene end by 10 bases; junction bases not matched to a gene: 9. In nucleotides, the CDR3 is TGTGCCAGCACGGGGGGGCTCTACAGCGAGCAGTTCTTC. Translating it yields CASTGGLYSEQFF.